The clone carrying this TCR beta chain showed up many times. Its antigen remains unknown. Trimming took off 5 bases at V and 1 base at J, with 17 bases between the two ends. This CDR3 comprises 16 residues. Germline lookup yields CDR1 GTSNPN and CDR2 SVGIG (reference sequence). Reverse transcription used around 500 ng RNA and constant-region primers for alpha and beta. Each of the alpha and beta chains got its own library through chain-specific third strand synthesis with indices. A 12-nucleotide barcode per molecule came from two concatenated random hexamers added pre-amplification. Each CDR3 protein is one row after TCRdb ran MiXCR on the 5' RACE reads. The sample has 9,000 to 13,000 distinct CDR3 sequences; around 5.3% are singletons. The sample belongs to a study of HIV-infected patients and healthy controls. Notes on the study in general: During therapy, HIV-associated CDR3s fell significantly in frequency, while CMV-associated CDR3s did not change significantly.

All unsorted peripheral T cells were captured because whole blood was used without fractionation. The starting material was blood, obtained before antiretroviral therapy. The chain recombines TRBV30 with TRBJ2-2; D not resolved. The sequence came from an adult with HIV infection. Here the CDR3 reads CAWLPPQNLNTGELFF. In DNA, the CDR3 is TGTGCCTGGCTACCTCCTCAGAATCTGAACACCGGGGAGCTGTTTTTT.